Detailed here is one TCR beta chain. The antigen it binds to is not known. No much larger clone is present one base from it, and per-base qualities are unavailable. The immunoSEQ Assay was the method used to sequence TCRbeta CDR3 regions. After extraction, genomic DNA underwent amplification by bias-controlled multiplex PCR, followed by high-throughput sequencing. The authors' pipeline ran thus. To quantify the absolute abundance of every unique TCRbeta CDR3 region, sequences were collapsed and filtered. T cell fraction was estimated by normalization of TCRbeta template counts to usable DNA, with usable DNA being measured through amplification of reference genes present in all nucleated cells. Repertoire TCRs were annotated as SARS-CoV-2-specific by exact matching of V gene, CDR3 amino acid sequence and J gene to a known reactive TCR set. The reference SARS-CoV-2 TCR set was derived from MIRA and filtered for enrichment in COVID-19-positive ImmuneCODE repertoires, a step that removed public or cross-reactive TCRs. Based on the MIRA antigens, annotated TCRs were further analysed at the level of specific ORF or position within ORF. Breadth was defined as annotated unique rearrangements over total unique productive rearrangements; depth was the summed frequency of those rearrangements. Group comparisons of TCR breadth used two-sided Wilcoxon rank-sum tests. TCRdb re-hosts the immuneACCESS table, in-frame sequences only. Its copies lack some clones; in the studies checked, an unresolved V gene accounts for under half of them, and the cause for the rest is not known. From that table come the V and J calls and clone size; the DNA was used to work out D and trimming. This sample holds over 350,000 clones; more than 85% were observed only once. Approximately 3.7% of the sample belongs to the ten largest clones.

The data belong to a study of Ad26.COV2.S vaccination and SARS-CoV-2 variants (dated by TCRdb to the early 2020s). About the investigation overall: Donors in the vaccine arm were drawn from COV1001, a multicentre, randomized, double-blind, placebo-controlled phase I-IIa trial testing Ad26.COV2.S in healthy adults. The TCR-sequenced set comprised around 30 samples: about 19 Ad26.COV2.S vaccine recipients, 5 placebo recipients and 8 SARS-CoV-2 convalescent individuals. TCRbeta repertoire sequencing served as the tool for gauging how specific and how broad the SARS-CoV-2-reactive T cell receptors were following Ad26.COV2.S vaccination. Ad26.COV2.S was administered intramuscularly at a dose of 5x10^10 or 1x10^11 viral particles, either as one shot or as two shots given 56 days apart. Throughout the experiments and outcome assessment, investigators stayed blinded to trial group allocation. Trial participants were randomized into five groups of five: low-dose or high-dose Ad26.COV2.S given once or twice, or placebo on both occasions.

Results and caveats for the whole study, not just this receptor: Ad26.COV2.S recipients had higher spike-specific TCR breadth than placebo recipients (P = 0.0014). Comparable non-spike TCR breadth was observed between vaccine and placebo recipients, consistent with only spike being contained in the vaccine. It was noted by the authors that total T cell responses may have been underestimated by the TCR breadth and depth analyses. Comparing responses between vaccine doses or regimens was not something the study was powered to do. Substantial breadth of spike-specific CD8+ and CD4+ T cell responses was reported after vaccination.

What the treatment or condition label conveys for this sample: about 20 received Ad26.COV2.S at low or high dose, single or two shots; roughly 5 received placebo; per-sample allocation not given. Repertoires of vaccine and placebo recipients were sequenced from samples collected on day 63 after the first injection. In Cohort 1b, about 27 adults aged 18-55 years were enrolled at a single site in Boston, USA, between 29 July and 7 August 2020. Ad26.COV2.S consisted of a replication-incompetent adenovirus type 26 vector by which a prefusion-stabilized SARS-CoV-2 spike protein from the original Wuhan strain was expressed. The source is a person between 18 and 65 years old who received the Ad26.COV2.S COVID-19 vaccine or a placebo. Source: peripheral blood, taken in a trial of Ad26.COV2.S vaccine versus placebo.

The CDR3: CASSHSRRVLSGNTIYF. The DNA sequence follows: TGTGCCAGCAGCCATTCAAGAAGGGTCCTCTCTGGAAACACCATATATTTT. The chain uses TRBV3-1 (or the pseudogene TRBV3-2) and TRBJ1-3; no D gene call is confident. The germline V gene (reference sequence) sets CDR1 to LGHDT and CDR2 to YNNKEL. V sheds 3 bases and J sheds 0 bases, leaving 15 bases between their ends. The CDR3 has 17 amino acids, counting the end cysteine and phenylalanine. Only CDR3 DNA is held: 51 bases, read in frame from base 1.